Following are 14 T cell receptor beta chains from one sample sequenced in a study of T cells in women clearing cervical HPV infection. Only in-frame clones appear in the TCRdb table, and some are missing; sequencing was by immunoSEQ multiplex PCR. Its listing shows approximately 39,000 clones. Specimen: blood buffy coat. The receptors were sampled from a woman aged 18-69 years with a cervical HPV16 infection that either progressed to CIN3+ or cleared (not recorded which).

CDR3 amino acids: CASSFFGTNEKLFF. The sequenced part of the CDR3 DNA is TGTGCCAGCAGCTTTTTCGGGACAAATGAAAAA. V and J are TRBV7-2 and TRBJ1-4, with D perhaps TRBD1 (6 bases). The missing CDR3 end, 3 residues past where the read stops, is filled in from the germline J gene. The CDR3 covers 14 residues. V gave up 3 bases and J gave up 5 bases, with 10 bases separating them. Germline CDR1 SGHTA, CDR2 FQGNSA. The full variable domain, rest sourced from reference TRBV7-2 and TRBJ1-4, is GAGVSQSPSNKVTEKGKDVELRCDPISGHTALYWYRQSLGQGLEFLIYFQGNSAPDKSGLPSDRFSAERTGGSVSTLTIQRTQQEDSAVYLCASSFFGTNEKLFFGSGTQLSVL.

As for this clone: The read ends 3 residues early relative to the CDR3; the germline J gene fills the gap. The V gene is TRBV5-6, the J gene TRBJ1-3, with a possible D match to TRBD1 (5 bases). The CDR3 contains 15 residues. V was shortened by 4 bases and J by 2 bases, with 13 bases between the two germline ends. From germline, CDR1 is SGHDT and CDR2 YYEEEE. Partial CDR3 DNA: TGTGCCAGCAGCCCTACCTCGGGGGCTGGAAACACC. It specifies CASSPTSGAGNT. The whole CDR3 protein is CASSPTSGAGNTIYF.

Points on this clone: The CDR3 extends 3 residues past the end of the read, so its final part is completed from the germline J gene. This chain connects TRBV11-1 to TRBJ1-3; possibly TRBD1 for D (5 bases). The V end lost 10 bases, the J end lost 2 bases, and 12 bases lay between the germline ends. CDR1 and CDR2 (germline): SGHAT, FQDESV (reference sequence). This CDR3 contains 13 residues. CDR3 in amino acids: CAISAGAGNTIYF. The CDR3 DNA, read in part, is TGTGCCATCTCGGCGGGGGCTGGAAACACC.

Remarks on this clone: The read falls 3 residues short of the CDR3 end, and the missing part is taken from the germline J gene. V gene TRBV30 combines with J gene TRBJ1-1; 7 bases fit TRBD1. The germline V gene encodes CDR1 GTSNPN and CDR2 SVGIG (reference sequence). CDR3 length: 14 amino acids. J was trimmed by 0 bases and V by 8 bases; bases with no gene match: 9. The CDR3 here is CAHTPGTVNTEAFF. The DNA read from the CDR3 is TGTGCCCACACTCCCGGGACAGTGAACACTGAA.

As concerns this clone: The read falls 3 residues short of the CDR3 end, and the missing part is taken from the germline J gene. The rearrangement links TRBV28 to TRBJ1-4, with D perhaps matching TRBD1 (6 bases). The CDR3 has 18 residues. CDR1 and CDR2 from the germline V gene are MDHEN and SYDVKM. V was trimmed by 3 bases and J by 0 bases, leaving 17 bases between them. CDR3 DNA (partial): TGTGCCAGCAGTTTGTGGGGGCCGCAATCACCAACTAATGAAAAA. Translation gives CASSLWGPQSPTNEK. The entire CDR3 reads CASSLWGPQSPTNEKLFF.

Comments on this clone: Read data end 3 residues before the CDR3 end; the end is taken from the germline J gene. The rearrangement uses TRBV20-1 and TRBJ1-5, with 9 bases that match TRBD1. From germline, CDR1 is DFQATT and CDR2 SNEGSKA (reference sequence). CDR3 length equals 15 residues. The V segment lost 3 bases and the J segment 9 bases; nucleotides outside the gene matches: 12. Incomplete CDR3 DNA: TGCAGTGCTAGGGGTCCCGGGACAGGGTTAGGGCCC. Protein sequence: CSARGPGTGLGP. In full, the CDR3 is CSARGPGTGLGPQHF.

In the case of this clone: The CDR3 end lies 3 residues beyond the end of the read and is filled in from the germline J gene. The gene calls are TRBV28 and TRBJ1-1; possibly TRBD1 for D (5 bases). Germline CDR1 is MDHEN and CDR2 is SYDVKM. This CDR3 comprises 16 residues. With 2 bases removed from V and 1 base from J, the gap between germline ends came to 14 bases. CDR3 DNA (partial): TGTGCCAGCAGTTTAGCAGGCCTTGGGGCGAACACTGAA. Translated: CASSLAGLGANTE. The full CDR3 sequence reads CASSLAGLGANTEAFF.

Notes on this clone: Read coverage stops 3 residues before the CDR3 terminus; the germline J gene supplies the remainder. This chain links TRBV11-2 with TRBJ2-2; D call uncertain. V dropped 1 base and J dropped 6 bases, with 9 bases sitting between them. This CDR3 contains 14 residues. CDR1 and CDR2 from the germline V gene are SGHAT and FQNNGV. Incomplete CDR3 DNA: TGTGCCAGCAGCTTAGCACAGACCGCCGGGGAG. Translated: CASSLAQTAGE. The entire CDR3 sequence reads CASSLAQTAGELFF.

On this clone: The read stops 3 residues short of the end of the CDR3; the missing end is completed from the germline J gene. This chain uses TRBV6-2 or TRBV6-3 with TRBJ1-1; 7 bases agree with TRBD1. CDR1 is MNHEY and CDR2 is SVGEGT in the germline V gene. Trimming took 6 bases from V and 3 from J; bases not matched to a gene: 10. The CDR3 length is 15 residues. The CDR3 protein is CASRSGTAVDTEAFF. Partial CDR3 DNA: TGTGCCAGCAGATCCGGGACAGCCGTTGACACTGAA.

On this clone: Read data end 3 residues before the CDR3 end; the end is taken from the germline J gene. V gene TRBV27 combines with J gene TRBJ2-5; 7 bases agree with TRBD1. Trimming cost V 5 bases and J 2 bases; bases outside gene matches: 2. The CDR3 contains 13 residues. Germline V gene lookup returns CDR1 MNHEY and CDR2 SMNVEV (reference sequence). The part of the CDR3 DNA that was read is TGTGCCAGCAGTCGGACAGGACAAGAGACC. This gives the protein CASSRTGQET. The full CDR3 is CASSRTGQETQYF.

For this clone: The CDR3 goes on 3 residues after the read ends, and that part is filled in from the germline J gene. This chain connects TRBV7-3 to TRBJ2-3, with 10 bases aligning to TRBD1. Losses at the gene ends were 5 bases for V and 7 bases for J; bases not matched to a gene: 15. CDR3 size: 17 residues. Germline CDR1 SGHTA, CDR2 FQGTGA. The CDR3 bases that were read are TGTGCCAGCAGCCCTATCGCGGACAGGGGGGCGAGAAATACG. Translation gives CASSPIADRGARNT. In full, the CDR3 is CASSPIADRGARNTQYF.

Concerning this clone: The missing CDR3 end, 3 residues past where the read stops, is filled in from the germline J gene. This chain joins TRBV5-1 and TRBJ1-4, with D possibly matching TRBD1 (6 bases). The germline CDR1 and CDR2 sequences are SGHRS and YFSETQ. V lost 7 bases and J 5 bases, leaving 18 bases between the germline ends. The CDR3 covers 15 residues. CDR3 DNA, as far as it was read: TGCGCCAGCTCCGTAAAAGGCGGGGGCAATGAAAAA. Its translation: CASSVKGGGNEK. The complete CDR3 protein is CASSVKGGGNEKLFF.

CDR3: CASSYMGAAGEKLFF. The CDR3 DNA, read in part, is TGTGCCAGCAGTTACATGGGGGCCGCAGGTGAAAAA. The chain recombines TRBV6-2 or TRBV6-3 with TRBJ1-4, with D maybe TRBD1 (6 bases). The sequenced fragment ends 3 residues before the CDR3 boundary, so the rest is inferred from the germline J gene. V was pared by 2 bases and J by 7 bases, with 14 bases between. CDR3 length: 15 amino acids. CDR1 MNHEY and CDR2 SVGEGT come from the germline V gene.

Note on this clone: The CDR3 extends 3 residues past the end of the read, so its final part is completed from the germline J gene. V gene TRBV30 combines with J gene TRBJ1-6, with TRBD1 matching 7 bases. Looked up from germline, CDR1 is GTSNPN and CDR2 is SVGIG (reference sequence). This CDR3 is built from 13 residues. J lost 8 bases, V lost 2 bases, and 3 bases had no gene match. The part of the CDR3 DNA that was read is TGTGCCTGGAGTAGGCAGGGGGATTCACCC. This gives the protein CAWSRQGDSP. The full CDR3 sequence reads CAWSRQGDSPLHF. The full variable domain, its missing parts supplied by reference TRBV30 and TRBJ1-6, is SQTIHQWPATLVQPVGSPLSLECTVEGTSNPNLYWYRQAAGRGLQLLFYSVGIGQISSEVPQNLSASRPQDRQFILSSKKLLLSDSGFYLCAWSRQGDSPLHFGNGTRLTVT.